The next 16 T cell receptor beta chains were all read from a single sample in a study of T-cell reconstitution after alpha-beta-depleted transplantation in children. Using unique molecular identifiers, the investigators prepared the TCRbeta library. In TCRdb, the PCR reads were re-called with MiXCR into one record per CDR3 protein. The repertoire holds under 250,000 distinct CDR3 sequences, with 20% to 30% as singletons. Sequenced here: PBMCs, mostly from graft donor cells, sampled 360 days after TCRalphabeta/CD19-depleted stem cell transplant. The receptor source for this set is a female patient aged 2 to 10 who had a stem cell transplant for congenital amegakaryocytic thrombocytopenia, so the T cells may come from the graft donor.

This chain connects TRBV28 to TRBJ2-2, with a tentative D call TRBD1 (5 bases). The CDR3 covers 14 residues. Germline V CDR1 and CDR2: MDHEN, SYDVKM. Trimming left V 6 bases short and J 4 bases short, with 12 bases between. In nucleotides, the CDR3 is TGTGCCAGCAGCCTGGGGCCGACCACCGGGGAGCTGTTTTTT. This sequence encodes CASSLGPTTGELFF.

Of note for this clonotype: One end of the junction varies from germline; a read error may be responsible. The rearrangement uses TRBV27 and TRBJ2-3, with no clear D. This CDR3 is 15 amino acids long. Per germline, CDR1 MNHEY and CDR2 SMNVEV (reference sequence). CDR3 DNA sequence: TGTGCCAGCACCCCGATCTATCGAGGCACCGATACGCAGTATTTT. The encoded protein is CASTPIYRGTDTQYF.

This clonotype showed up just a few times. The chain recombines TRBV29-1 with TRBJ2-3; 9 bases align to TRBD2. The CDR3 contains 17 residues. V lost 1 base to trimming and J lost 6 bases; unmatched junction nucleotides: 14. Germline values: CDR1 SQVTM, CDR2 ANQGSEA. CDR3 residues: CSVEVSGGWSGRDTQYF. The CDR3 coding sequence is TGCAGCGTTGAAGTATCGGGGGGATGGAGCGGGAGGGATACGCAGTATTTT.

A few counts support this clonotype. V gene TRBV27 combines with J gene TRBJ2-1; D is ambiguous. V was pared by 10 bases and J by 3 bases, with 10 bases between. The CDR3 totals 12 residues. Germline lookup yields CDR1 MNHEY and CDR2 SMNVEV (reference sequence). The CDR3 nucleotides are TGTGCCACCCAGCGAGGCTACAATGAGCAGTTCTTC. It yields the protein CATQRGYNEQFF.

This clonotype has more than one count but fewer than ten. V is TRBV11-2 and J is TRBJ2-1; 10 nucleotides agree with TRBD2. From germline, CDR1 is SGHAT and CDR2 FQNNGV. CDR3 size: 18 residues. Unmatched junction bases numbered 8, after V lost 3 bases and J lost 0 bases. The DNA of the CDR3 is TGTGCCAGCAGCTTCATTTTAGCGGGGGGATTCTCCTACAATGAGCAGTTCTTC. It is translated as CASSFILAGGFSYNEQFF.

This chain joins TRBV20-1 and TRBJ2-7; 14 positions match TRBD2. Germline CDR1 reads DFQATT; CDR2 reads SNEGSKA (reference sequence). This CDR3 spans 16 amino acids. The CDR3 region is CMLTGTSGGSSYEQYF. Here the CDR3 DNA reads TGCATGTTGACCGGGACTAGCGGGGGTAGCTCCTACGAGCAGTACTTC.

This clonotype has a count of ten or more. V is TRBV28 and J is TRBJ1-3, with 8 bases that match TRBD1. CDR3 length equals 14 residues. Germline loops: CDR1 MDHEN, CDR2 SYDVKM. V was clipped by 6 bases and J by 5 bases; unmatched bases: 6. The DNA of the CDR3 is TGTGCCAGCAGCCCTAGGACAGGGAGAAACACCATATATTTT. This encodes CASSPRTGRNTIYF.

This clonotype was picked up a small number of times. The CDR3 DNA is TGCGCCAGCAGCTTGGAGCCACAGGGTTATGGTAATTCACCCCTCCACTTT. Protein sequence: CASSLEPQGYGNSPLHF. This chain links TRBV5-1 with TRBJ1-6; weak D call: TRBD1 (6 bases). CDR3 length equals 17 residues. Per germline, CDR1 SGHRS and CDR2 YFSETQ. Deletions cut 0 bases from V and 6 bases from J, with 16 bases between.

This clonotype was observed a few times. The CDR3 region is CASSIRGTNTEAFF. CDR3 sequence (DNA): TGTGCCAGTAGTATAAGGGGGACGAACACTGAAGCTTTCTTT. This sequence joins TRBV19 and TRBJ1-1, with D perhaps matching TRBD1 (6 bases). Germline V gives CDR1 LNHDA, CDR2 SQIVND (reference sequence). The CDR3 is 14 residues long. Trimming shortened V by 2 bases and J by 1 base, and 8 bases separated the two germline ends. The full variable domain, its missing parts supplied by reference TRBV19 and TRBJ1-1, is DGGITQSPKYLFRKEGQNVTLSCEQNLNHDAMYWYRQDPGQGLRLIYYSQIVNDFQKGDIAEGYSVSREKKESFPLTVTSAQKNPTAFYLCASSIRGTNTEAFFGQGTRLTVV.

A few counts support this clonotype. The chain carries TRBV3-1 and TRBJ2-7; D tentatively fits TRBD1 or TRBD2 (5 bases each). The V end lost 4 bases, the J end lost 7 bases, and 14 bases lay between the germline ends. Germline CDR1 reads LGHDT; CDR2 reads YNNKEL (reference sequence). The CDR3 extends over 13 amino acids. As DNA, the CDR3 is TGTGCCAGCAGCCGGGGACCGGTGGAGGAGCAGTACTTC. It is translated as CASSRGPVEEQYF.

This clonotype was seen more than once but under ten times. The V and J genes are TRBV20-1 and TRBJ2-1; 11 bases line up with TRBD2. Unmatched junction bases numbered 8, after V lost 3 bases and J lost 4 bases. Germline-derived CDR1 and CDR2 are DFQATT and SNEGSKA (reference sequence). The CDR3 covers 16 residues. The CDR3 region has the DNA TGCAGTGCTAGCCTAATAGCGGGAGGGTCTTACAATGAGCAGTTCTTC. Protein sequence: CSASLIAGGSYNEQFF.

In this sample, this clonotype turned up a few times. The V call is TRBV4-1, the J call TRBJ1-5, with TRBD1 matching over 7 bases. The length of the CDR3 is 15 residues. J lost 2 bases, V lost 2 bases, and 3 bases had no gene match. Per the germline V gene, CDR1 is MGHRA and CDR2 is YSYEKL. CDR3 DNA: TGCGCCAGCAGCCAACTAGGACAGGGCAATCAGCCCCAGCATTTT. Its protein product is CASSQLGQGNQPQHF.

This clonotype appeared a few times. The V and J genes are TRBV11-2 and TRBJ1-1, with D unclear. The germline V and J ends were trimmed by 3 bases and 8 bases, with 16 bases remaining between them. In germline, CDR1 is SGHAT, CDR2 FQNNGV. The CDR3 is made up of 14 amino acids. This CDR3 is CASSFNPLRTEAFF. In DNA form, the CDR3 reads TGTGCCAGCAGCTTCAACCCGCTGCGCACCGAAGCTTTCTTT.

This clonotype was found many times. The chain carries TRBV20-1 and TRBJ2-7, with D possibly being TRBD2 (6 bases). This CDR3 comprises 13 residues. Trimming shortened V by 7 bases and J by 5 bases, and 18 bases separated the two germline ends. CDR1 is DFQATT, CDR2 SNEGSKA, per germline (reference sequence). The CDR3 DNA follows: TGCAGTGGGTCCCGGGACTTCGTGGACGAGCAGTACTTC. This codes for CSGSRDFVDEQYF.

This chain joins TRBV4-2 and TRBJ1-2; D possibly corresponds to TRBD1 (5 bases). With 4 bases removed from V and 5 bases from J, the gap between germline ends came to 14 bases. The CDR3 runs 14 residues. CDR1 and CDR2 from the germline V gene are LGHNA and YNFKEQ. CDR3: CASSLRGTSYGYTF. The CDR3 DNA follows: TGTGCCAGCAGCCTTCGCGGGACTTCGTATGGCTACACCTTC.

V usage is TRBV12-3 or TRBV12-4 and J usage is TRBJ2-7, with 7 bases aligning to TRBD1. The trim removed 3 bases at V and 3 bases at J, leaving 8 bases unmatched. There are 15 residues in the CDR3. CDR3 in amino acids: CASSFSLQGYYEQYF. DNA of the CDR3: TGTGCCAGCAGTTTTAGCTTACAGGGGTACTACGAGCAGTACTTC.